Presented here are 13 T cell receptor beta chains from one specimen sequenced in a study of blood T cells in healthy people across ages. Together with a sample-barcoded 5' primer, a J-beta primer mix was included in a second PCR lasting about 7 to 11 cycles. One entry per CDR3 protein, called by TCRdb with MiXCR from the 5' RACE reads. The sample consists of approximately 810,000 distinct CDR3 sequences, 25% to 35% of them appearing once. Sequenced input: blood. These receptors were obtained from a woman aged 80 or over in good health.

As for this clonotype: One end of the junction is discordant with germline, which a read error may explain. J is TRBJ2-1 and V is TRBV5-1; 8 nucleotides match TRBD2. The CDR3 sequence is 16 residues long. The germline V gene encodes CDR1 SGHRS and CDR2 YFSETQ. DNA for the CDR3: TGCGCCAGCAGCCTGGGTGCGGGGGGTTCCTACAATGAGCTGGACTTC. Translation gives CASSLGAGGSYNELDF.

The J gene is TRBJ2-2, the V gene TRBV5-6; the D gene is possibly TRBD1 (6 bases). V was pared by 0 bases and J by 2 bases, with 11 bases between. The V gene's germline CDR1 is SGHDT and CDR2 YYEEEE. CDR3 length: 16 residues. The CDR3 DNA sequence: TGTGCCAGCAGCTTGGAGGGGACACATAACACCGGGGAGCTGTTTTTT. This codes for CASSLEGTHNTGELFF.

This clonotype was found many times. V is TRBV6-5 and J is TRBJ2-7, with 9 bases identical to TRBD1. The CDR3 loop spans 16 amino acids. V lost 2 bases, J lost 2 bases, and 7 bases stayed unmatched. The germline V gene has CDR1 MNHEY and CDR2 SVGAGI. In DNA, the CDR3 is TGTGCCAGCAGTTACAAGACAGGGGGGGCCACCTACGAGCAGTACTTC. Its protein product is CASSYKTGGATYEQYF.

In its sample, this clonotype was seen a few times. This chain connects TRBV28 to TRBJ1-6, with D possibly TRBD1 on 6 matching bases. CDR1 and CDR2 (germline): MDHEN, SYDVKM. The V gene lost 5 bases and the J gene lost 2 bases, with 13 bases spanning the gap. This CDR3 is 16 amino acids long. CDR3 sequence (DNA): TGTGCCAGCAGTCCCTCGGGGGCTCCCTATAATTCACCCCTCCACTTT. Translated: CASSPSGAPYNSPLHF. Together with reference TRBV28 and TRBJ1-6, the CDR3 gives the full variable domain: DVKVTQSSRYLVKRTGEKVFLECVQDMDHENMFWYRQDPGLGLRLIYFSYDVKMKEKGDIPEGYSVSREKKERFSLILESASTNQTSMYLCASSPSGAPYNSPLHFGNGTRLTVT.

For this clonotype: This may stem from a read error, because a much larger clone lies one nucleotide away. The gene calls are TRBV7-6 and TRBJ2-3; tentative D call: TRBD2 (6 bases). Germline-derived CDR1 and CDR2 are SGHVS and FNYEAQ. CDR3 length equals 14 residues. CDR3 nucleotides: TGTGCCAGCAGCTATAACGGGGGAACAGGTACGCAGTATTTT. It yields the protein CASSYNGGTGTQYF. Filled out from reference TRBV7-6 and TRBJ2-3, the complete variable domain reads GAGVSQSPRYKVTKRGQDVALRCDPISGHVSLYWYRQALGQGPEFLTYFNYEAQQDKSGLPNDRFSAERPEGSISTLTIQRTEQRDSAMYRCASSYNGGTGTQYFGPGTRLTVL.

The V gene is TRBV20-1, the J gene TRBJ2-4; D is unclear. The J call may be in error: the DNA end matches TRBJ2-5 better. This CDR3 contains 12 residues. CDR1 DFQATT and CDR2 SNEGSKA come from the germline V gene (reference sequence). CDR3 amino acids: CSASGTAETQYF. The CDR3 bases are TGCAGTGCTAGCGGCACCGCAGAGACCCAGTACTTC.

The J gene is TRBJ2-1, the V gene TRBV18; no reliable D call. The J call may be mistaken, given a closer DNA end match to TRBJ2-7. Germline V gives CDR1 KGHSH, CDR2 LQKENI. This CDR3 is 14 amino acids long. CDR3 sequence: CASSPWGNYNEQYF. DNA of the CDR3: TGTGCCAGCTCACCATGGGGTAACTACAATGAGCAGTACTTC.

This clonotype was seen at least ten times. V usage is TRBV12-3 or TRBV12-4 and J usage is TRBJ2-5; 7 bases map to TRBD1. The V segment lost 6 bases and the J segment 1 base; nucleotides outside the gene matches: 5. This CDR3 comprises 14 residues. The CDR3 nucleotides are TGTGCCAGCAGAAAGGACAGGTCCCAAGAGACCCAGTACTTC. This sequence encodes CASRKDRSQETQYF.

The sample holds many counts of this clonotype. The chain couples TRBV4-3 to TRBJ1-4; 10 nucleotides match TRBD1. The CDR3 is 13 amino acids. The germline V gene has CDR1 LGHNA and CDR2 YSLEER. J gave up 10 bases and V 2 bases, and 1 base lay outside the gene matches. The CDR3 loop reads CASSQWTGGKLFF. The CDR3 coding sequence is TGCGCCAGCAGCCAATGGACAGGGGGAAAACTGTTTTTT.

This clonotype was recorded many times. V and J are TRBV4-2 and TRBJ1-4, with no clear D. Trimming removed 3 bases at V and 7 bases at J, with 15 bases between. This CDR3 region has 15 residues. Germline V gene data show CDR1 as LGHNA and CDR2 as YNFKEQ. The CDR3 here is CASSQEGQWGEKLFF. The CDR3 coding sequence is TGTGCCAGCAGCCAGGAAGGTCAATGGGGTGAAAAACTGTTTTTT.

This clonotype came up a few times. The chain couples TRBV7-2 to TRBJ1-4, with 7 nucleotides matching TRBD1. CDR3 length: 16 residues. Trimming removed 3 bases from V and 5 bases from J; junction bases left unmatched: 9. Germline V CDR1 and CDR2: SGHTA, FQGNSA. CDR3 residues: CASSFSQGRGNEKLFF. For the CDR3, the DNA is TGTGCCAGCAGCTTTTCACAGGGGAGGGGAAATGAAAAACTGTTTTTT.

This clonotype was counted ten times or more. The V and J genes are TRBV20-1 and TRBJ2-1; D is unclear. There are 14 residues in the CDR3. The germline CDR1 and CDR2 sequences are DFQATT and SNEGSKA (reference sequence). V lost 2 bases to trimming and J lost 6 bases, with 14 bases between them. The CDR3 sequence: CSARSQDAVNEQFF. For the CDR3, the DNA is TGCAGTGCTAGAAGTCAGGACGCGGTCAATGAGCAGTTCTTC.

As for this clonotype: At one boundary the junction diverges from the germline segment, which might be a read error. The chain carries TRBV7-9 and TRBJ2-4; D may correspond to TRBD1 or TRBD2 (5 bases each). Germline V CDR1 and CDR2: SEHNR, FQNEAQ (reference sequence). The CDR3 runs 16 residues. The CDR3 sequence: CASSRSGSWAKNIQYF. CDR3 nucleotides: TGTGCTAGCAGCCGGTCAGGGAGCTGGGCCAAAAACATTCAGTACTTC.